In this sample, the clone carrying this T cell receptor beta chain turned up once. Its specificity is unknown. This entry comes from a study of T-cell memory formation after mild COVID-19. For the study at large: TCR clusters were mostly confined to one donor each.

Trimming removed 5 bases from V and 12 bases from J, with 23 bases in between. Looked up from germline, CDR1 is SGHVS and CDR2 is FQNEAQ. This CDR3 region has 15 residues. Whole-study findings and limits: Nothing showed for sure that second-wave clones peaking on day 37 were SARS-CoV-2 specific.

TCRdb called the 5' RACE reads again in MiXCR, with one record for every CDR3 protein. Of under 650,000 distinct CDR3 sequences listed, roughly 18% are singletons. This chain joins TRBV7-8 and TRBJ2-1; no clear D. Sequenced material: PBMCs or a T cell subset sorted from them (not recorded which). The TCR originated in an adult woman who had mild COVID-19 (a few samples of this study predate the infection). Cell type and time point are not known. CDR3 amino acids: CASSRPPSASTGQFF. CDR3 DNA sequence: TGTGCCAGCAGCCGACCCCCATCGGCCTCCACGGGGCAGTTCTTC. The variable domain in full, completed from reference TRBV7-8 and TRBJ2-1, reads GAGVSQSPRYKVAKRGQDVALRCDPISGHVSLFWYQQALGQGPEFLTYFQNEAQLDKSGLPSDRFFAERPEGSVSTLKIQRTQQEDSAVYLCASSRPPSASTGQFFGPGTRLTVL.